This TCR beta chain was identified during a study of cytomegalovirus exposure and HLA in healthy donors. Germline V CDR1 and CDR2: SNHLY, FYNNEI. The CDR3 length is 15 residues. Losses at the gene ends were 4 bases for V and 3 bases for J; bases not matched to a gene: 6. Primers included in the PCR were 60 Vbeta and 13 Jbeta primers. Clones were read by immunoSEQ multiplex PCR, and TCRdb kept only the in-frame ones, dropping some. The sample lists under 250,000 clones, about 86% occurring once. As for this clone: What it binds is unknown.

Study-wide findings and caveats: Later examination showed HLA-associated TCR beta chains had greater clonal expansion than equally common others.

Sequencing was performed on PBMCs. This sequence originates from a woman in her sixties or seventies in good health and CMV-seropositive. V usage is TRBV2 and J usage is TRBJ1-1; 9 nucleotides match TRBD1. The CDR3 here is CASSGDRGTYTEAFF. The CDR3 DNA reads TGTGCCAGCAGTGGCGACAGGGGGACGTACACTGAAGCTTTCTTT.